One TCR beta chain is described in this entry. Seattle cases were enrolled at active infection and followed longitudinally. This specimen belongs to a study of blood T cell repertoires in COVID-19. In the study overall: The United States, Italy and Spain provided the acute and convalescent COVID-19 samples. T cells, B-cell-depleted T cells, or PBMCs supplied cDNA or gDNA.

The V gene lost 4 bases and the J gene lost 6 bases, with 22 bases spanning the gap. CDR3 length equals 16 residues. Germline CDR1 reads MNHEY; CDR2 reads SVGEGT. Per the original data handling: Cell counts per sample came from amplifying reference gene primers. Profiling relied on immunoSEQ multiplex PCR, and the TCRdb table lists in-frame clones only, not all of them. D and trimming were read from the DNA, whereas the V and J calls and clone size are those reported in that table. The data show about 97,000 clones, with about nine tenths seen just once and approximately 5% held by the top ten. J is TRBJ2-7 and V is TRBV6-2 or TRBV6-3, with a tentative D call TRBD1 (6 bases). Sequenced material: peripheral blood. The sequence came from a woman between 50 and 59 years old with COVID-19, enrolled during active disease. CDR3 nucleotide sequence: TGTGCCAGCAGTTGGGCAGGATCCAGGGGTCACGTCGAGCAGTACTTC. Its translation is CASSWAGSRGHVEQYF.